Listed here is a single T cell receptor beta chain. What it recognizes is unknown. These data are taken from a study of Ad26.COV2.S vaccination and SARS-CoV-2 variants. Whole-study context: Of the COV1001 trial arms, the Ad26.COV2.S arm included the donor. Study results and caveats: The TCR-based breadth and depth measures might underestimate overall T cell responses.

Treatment of the sample: some 20 received Ad26.COV2.S at low or high dose, single or two shots; a few received placebo; per-sample allocation not given. Samples came from day 63 after the first vaccine or placebo injection. Method: immunoSEQ multiplex PCR; TCRdb's copy keeps in-frame clones and lacks some. The top ten clones hold roughly 4.8% of a sample with 380,000 or so clones, around 89% of them seen once. CDR3 length: 16 residues. Trimming removed 7 bases from V and 4 bases from J; junction bases left unmatched: 10. Germline CDR1 reads MDHEN; CDR2 reads SYDVKM. This receptor was obtained from a person aged 18-60 years who received the Ad26.COV2.S COVID-19 vaccine or a placebo. The chain recombines TRBV28 with TRBJ2-1, with 10 bases aligning to TRBD2. Sequencing used peripheral blood, obtained in a trial of Ad26.COV2.S vaccine versus placebo. CDR3 nucleotide sequence: TGTGCCAGCACCCGAGGAGCGGGAGGGACTTACAATGAGCAGTTCTTC. It yields the protein CASTRGAGGTYNEQFF. Full variable domain (rest looked up from reference TRBV28 and TRBJ2-1): DVKVTQSSRYLVKRTGEKVFLECVQDMDHENMFWYRQDPGLGLRLIYFSYDVKMKEKGDIPEGYSVSREKKERFSLILESASTNQTSMYLCASTRGAGGTYNEQFFGPGTRLTVL.